The TCR beta chain described here comes from a study of T cell responses to AZD1222 COVID-19 vaccine. Study-level points and caveats: Recipients of AZD1222 seropositive at baseline numbered only 6 or 7. Donors were mostly white British, more females; clonal diversity possibly underestimated. Unmutated variant regions are reportedly the target of nearly half of TCRs that are spike-specific. Researchers took repertoire samples only after the peak T cell response had come.

For this clone: Its antigen is undetermined.

The table came from immunoSEQ multiplex PCR; TCRdb's copy has only in-frame clones and leaves some out. The table has some 200,000 clones, approximately 93% seen once. The receptor was derived from an adult who received the AZD1222 COVID-19 vaccine. The sample here was peripheral blood, taken 28 days after the second AZD1222 dose.

Here the CDR3 DNA reads TGTGCCAGCAGCCGCGGGACCCACAATGAGCAGTTCTTC. Translation gives CASSRGTHNEQFF. The chain uses TRBV25-1 and TRBJ2-1; a weak D match, TRBD2 (6 bases). The CDR3 is 13 residues long. Germline-derived CDR1 and CDR2 are MGHDK and SYGVNS. Trimming pared 6 bases from V and 5 bases from J, leaving 11 bases between. Combining the CDR3 with reference TRBV25-1 and TRBJ2-1 gives the whole variable domain EADIYQTPRYLVIGTGKKITLECSQTMGHDKMYWYQQDPGMELHLIHYSYGVNSTEKGDLSSESTVSRIRTEHFPLTLESARPSHTSQYLCASSRGTHNEQFFGPGTRLTVL.